The source of this TCR beta chain is a study of blood T cell repertoires in COVID-19. V shed 4 bases, J shed 3 bases, and the junction held 4 bases outside the gene matches. Germline-derived CDR1 and CDR2 are SGHDT and YYEEEE. The CDR3 covers 16 residues. The protocol was immunoSEQ multiplex PCR, while the TCRdb copy is restricted to in-frame clones and leaves out a portion. This sample carries about 140,000 clones, 70% to 90% of them seen once, and the ten largest clones take under 6.5%. The sequence derives from a human donor in a cohort sampled during active COVID-19. This chain joins TRBV5-6 and TRBJ2-4; 13 nucleotides match TRBD2. Sequencing input: peripheral blood. Here the CDR3 reads CASSLWTSGSKNIQYF. Written as DNA, the CDR3 is TGTGCCAGCAGCCTGTGGACTAGCGGGAGCAAAAACATTCAGTACTTC.